The T cell receptor (beta chain) described here comes from a study of identical twins. Study results and caveats: The authors noted that invariant MAIT and iNKT cells could partly confound zero-insertion analyses. Compared with models, monozygotic twins showed more out-of-frame TCR alpha sharing. High-abundance cord blood beta clonotypes had fewer insertions; memory repertoires showed none.

The germline CDR1 and CDR2 sequences are MNHEY and SMNVEV (reference sequence). Trimming shortened V by 3 bases and J by 0 bases, and 9 bases separated the two germline ends. The CDR3 length is 14 residues. MiXCR was run by TCRdb on the 5' RACE reads, yielding one entry per CDR3 protein. Of about 570,000 distinct CDR3 sequences in the sample, more than 9% are singletons; the top ten hold roughly 3%. This clonotype came up a few times. Antigen: not known. These same records also appear under a second study, on yellow fever vaccine responses in identical twins.

The clonotype comes from a woman in her late teens or twenties in good health. Sequencing was performed on PBMCs. V and J are TRBV27 and TRBJ2-7; tentative D call: TRBD2 (6 bases). The CDR3 coding sequence is TGTGCCAGCAGTTTTCCGGGAGCCTCCTACGAGCAGTACTTC. The encoded protein is CASSFPGASYEQYF.